The 15 T cell receptor beta chains reported below all come from one sample, sequenced in a study of blood T cell repertoires in COVID-19. The data were produced by immunoSEQ multiplex PCR, yet TCRdb's version contains in-frame clones alone and is incomplete. The sample has 180,000 or so clones, more than 80% seen once. Material: peripheral blood. These receptor sequences come from a woman aged 55 to 70 with acute or convalescent COVID-19.

J is TRBJ2-7 and V is TRBV4-2, with TRBD1 as a possible D gene (6 bases). V shed 0 bases and J shed 7 bases, with 13 bases lying between them. CDR3 length: 14 amino acids. From germline, CDR1 is LGHNA and CDR2 YNFKEQ. The CDR3 nucleotides are TGTGCCAGCAGCCAAGATCAGGGGTTGGGGGAGCAGTACTTC. Its translation is CASSQDQGLGEQYF.

To note about this clone: The sample has other DNA sequences that encode this CDR3 too. This rearrangement joins TRBV5-1 to TRBJ1-1; D ambiguous. Trimming cost V 0 bases and J 0 bases, with 3 bases left between them. CDR1 and CDR2 from the germline V gene are SGHRS and YFSETQ. The CDR3 runs to 13 residues. The CDR3 reads CASSLAVNTEAFF. The CDR3 nucleotides are TGCGCCAGCAGCTTGGCGGTGAACACTGAAGCTTTCTTT.

The chain recombines TRBV2 with TRBJ2-2; unclear D gene. The V gene lost 0 bases and the J gene lost 1 base, with 6 bases spanning the gap. This CDR3 region has 15 residues. In germline, CDR1 is SNHLY, CDR2 FYNNEI. CDR3 region: CASSEAARNTGELFF. The DNA of the CDR3 is TGTGCCAGCAGTGAAGCAGCGAGGAACACCGGGGAGCTGTTTTTT.

J is TRBJ1-2 and V is TRBV3-1 (or the pseudogene TRBV3-2); D gene uncertain. Trimming stripped 4 bases from V and 3 bases from J, with 9 bases between. CDR1 LGHDT and CDR2 YNNKEL come from the germline V gene (reference sequence). The CDR3 runs 13 residues. In DNA form, the CDR3 reads TGTGCCAGCAGCCCGACCGGGGACTATGGCTACACCTTC. Translated, it gives CASSPTGDYGYTF.

The gene calls are TRBV28 and TRBJ1-4; D may be TRBD1 (5 bases). There are 10 residues in the CDR3. Trimming took off 7 bases at V and 13 bases at J, with 10 bases between the two ends. Germline CDR1 is MDHEN and CDR2 is SYDVKM. This CDR3 reads CASMGGGLFF. Here the CDR3 DNA reads TGTGCCAGCATGGGGGGGGGACTGTTTTTT.

This clone has a single count. V gene TRBV6-5 combines with J gene TRBJ2-7; tentative D call: TRBD1 (5 bases). The V gene's germline CDR1 is MNHEY and CDR2 SVGAGI. CDR3 length: 14 residues. The ends were cut back, 7 bases at V and 0 bases at J, with 13 bases in the middle. The CDR3 reads CASNPGYSSYEQYV. CDR3 DNA sequence: TGTGCCAGCAACCCAGGGTACAGCTCCTACGAGCAGTACGTC.

This clone was detected once. The chain couples TRBV19 to TRBJ1-1; no definite D call. Trimming stripped 5 bases from V and 1 base from J, with 8 bases between. There are 13 residues in the CDR3. Germline CDR1 reads LNHDA; CDR2 reads SQIVND (reference sequence). The CDR3 bases are TGTGCCAGTAGTGTTCCAGGGAACACTGAAGCTTTCTTT. Encoded protein: CASSVPGNTEAFF.

The chain carries TRBV28 and TRBJ1-2, with 11 bases matching TRBD1. Unmatched junction bases numbered 6, after V lost 8 bases and J lost 7 bases. This CDR3 region has 13 residues. The germline CDR1 and CDR2 sequences are MDHEN and SYDVKM. The DNA for the CDR3 is TGTGCCAGCGAGGGACAGGGGGTATTTGGCTACACCTTC. Protein product: CASEGQGVFGYTF.

This clone was seen a few times. V is TRBV19 and J is TRBJ2-3; a weak D match, TRBD2 (5 bases). This CDR3 region has 16 residues. V lost 0 bases to trimming and J lost 0 bases, with 10 bases between them. Germline values: CDR1 LNHDA, CDR2 SQIVND (reference sequence). CDR3 amino acids: CASSIDASLSTDTQYF. As DNA, the CDR3 is TGTGCCAGTAGTATAGACGCTAGCTTAAGCACAGATACGCAGTATTTT.

This clone was seen a few times. This chain connects TRBV11-2 to TRBJ1-4; D might be TRBD1 (5 bases). The V gene's germline CDR1 is SGHAT and CDR2 FQNNGV. The V end lost 2 bases, the J end lost 4 bases, and 8 bases lay between the germline ends. CDR3 length equals 14 residues. The CDR3 sequence: CASSLTGLNEKLFF. CDR3 sequence (DNA): TGTGCCAGCAGCTTAACAGGTCTTAATGAAAAACTGTTTTTT.

CDR3 sequence: CASSPRGGANEAFF. The CDR3 nucleotides read TGTGCCAGCAGCCCCCGAGGGGGCGCAAATGAAGCTTTCTTT. The chain carries TRBV4-2 and TRBJ1-1; 7 nucleotides match TRBD1. CDR3 length: 14 amino acids. V lost 4 bases, J lost 7 bases, and 9 bases stayed unmatched. The V gene's germline CDR1 is LGHNA and CDR2 YNFKEQ.

The chain joins TRBV9 to TRBJ2-3, with no clear D. V lost 2 bases and J lost 1, with 11 bases in between. CDR1 and CDR2 from the germline V gene are SGDLS and YYNGEE. The CDR3 has 15 amino acids. DNA for the CDR3: TGTGCCAGCAGCGTTTTCGCCACGGGCACAGATACGCAGTATTTT. Amino acid sequence: CASSVFATGTDTQYF.

This sequence joins TRBV7-9 and TRBJ2-5, with 9 bases that match TRBD2. Germline-derived CDR1 and CDR2 are SEHNR and FQNEAQ (reference sequence). The CDR3 runs 15 residues. Unmatched junction bases numbered 6, after V lost 2 bases and J lost 5 bases. In nucleotides, the CDR3 is TGTGCCAGCAGCTTAAGTAGCGGGAGTTGGGAGACCCAGTACTTC. Protein: CASSLSSGSWETQYF.

The rearrangement links TRBV28 to TRBJ2-5, with 7 nucleotides matching TRBD2. J lost 5 bases, V lost 6 bases, and 15 bases had no gene match. Germline V gene data show CDR1 as MDHEN and CDR2 as SYDVKM. The CDR3 consists of 16 residues. The CDR3 DNA is TGTGCCAGCAGGATCGCTATCGCGGGAGTCCGGGAGACCCAGTACTTC. It translates to CASRIAIAGVRETQYF.

The V and J genes are TRBV11-2 and TRBJ1-4; 8 bases are a match to TRBD1. The germline gives CDR1 SGHAT, CDR2 FQNNGV. Trimming removed 5 bases from V and 7 bases from J; junction bases left unmatched: 15. The CDR3 is 17 residues long. The CDR3 DNA follows: TGTGCCAGCAGCCGTGGGACAGGCCTCCGATCGGGTGAAAAACTGTTTTTT. This codes for CASSRGTGLRSGEKLFF.